These 26 T cell receptor beta chains were all obtained from the same sample, sequenced in a study of blood T cell repertoires in COVID-19. The table came from immunoSEQ multiplex PCR; TCRdb's copy has only in-frame clones and leaves some out. The table lists a few hundred thousand clones, about 89% of them singletons. The sample was peripheral blood. Receptors originate from a young woman with COVID-19, enrolled during active disease.

Comments on this clone: Other DNA sequences from this sample encode an identical CDR3 as well. This chain's CDR3 is CASSIGRGGEQFF. In DNA, the CDR3 is TGTGCCAGTAGTATAGGGAGGGGGGGTGAGCAGTTCTTC. V gene TRBV19 combines with J gene TRBJ2-1, with a tentative D call TRBD2 (7 bases). V dropped 1 base and J dropped 9 bases, with 10 bases sitting between them. The CDR3 sequence is 13 residues long. CDR1 and CDR2 (germline): LNHDA, SQIVND (reference sequence). Full variable domain (outside the CDR3, taken from reference TRBV19 and TRBJ2-1): DGGITQSPKYLFRKEGQNVTLSCEQNLNHDAMYWYRQDPGQGLRLIYYSQIVNDFQKGDIAEGYSVSREKKESFPLTVTSAQKNPTAFYLCASSIGRGGEQFFGPGTRLTVL.

The chain carries TRBV29-1 and TRBJ2-7; the D is unclear. CDR3 size: 14 residues. The germline gives CDR1 SQVTM, CDR2 ANQGSEA. Trimming stripped 6 bases from V and 0 bases from J, with 15 bases between. This CDR3 is CSVALKRSSYEQYF. Written as DNA, the CDR3 is TGCAGCGTGGCCCTGAAGCGTTCCTCCTACGAGCAGTACTTC.

The V and J genes are TRBV7-2 and TRBJ2-1; 7 bases are shared with TRBD1. Trimming at V came to 5 bases and at J to 0 bases, leaving 7 bases not matched to a gene. CDR1 SGHTA and CDR2 FQGNSA come from the germline V gene. The length of the CDR3 is 16 residues. For the CDR3, the DNA is TGTGCCAGCAGCATAACGACAGGGAGCTCCTACAATGAGCAGTTCTTC. This sequence encodes CASSITTGSSYNEQFF.

The chain joins TRBV14 to TRBJ2-5, with 12 bases aligning to TRBD2. The CDR3 loop spans 15 amino acids. V shed 1 base, J shed 5 bases, and the junction held 2 bases outside the gene matches. Per germline, CDR1 SGHDN and CDR2 FVKESK. In DNA form, the CDR3 reads TGTGCCAGCAGCCAAGGACTAGCGGGAGTCGAGACCCAGTACTTC. Amino acid sequence: CASSQGLAGVETQYF.

The chain couples TRBV11-2 to TRBJ2-7; 8 positions agree with TRBD1. This CDR3 is built from 15 residues. V dropped 1 base and J dropped 5; count of bases not matched to a gene: 7. Per the germline V gene, CDR1 is SGHAT and CDR2 is FQNNGV. CDR3 bases: TGTGCCAGCAGCTTAGTTCTTCAGGGGGCGAACGAGCAGTACTTC. As protein: CASSLVLQGANEQYF.

V usage is TRBV2 and J usage is TRBJ1-6, with TRBD1 matching over 8 bases. The CDR3 has 15 amino acids. With 6 bases clipped from V and 7 bases from J, the junction kept 8 bases outside the gene matches. Germline V lookup: CDR1 SNHLY, CDR2 FYNNEI. The CDR3 here is CASRDLRGLNSPLHF. The DNA of the CDR3 is TGTGCCAGCAGGGATCTCAGGGGGCTGAATTCACCCCTCCACTTT.

J is TRBJ1-1 and V is TRBV5-1; 7 bases line up with TRBD1. This CDR3 is built from 14 residues. Per the germline V gene, CDR1 is SGHRS and CDR2 is YFSETQ. With 1 base clipped from V and 6 bases from J, the junction kept 6 bases outside the gene matches. The CDR3 DNA follows: TGCGCCAGCAGCTTGACCCGGGACAGCTCTGAAGCTTTCTTT. Translated: CASSLTRDSSEAFF.

The chain is built from TRBV6-6 and TRBJ2-4; 7 nucleotides line up with TRBD1. Germline V gene sequence: CDR1 MNHNY, CDR2 SVGAGI (reference sequence). The CDR3 covers 15 residues. After removal of 5 bases from V and 0 bases from J, the junction contained 4 bases not matched to a gene. Here the CDR3 reads CASSPGTEAKNIQYF. DNA of the CDR3: TGTGCCAGCAGTCCCGGGACAGAAGCCAAAAACATTCAGTACTTC.

The chain couples TRBV6-1 to TRBJ2-7; D might be TRBD1 (5 bases). Germline V gives CDR1 MNHNS, CDR2 SASEGT. The CDR3 totals 13 residues. Trimming removed 2 bases at V and 2 bases at J, with 7 bases between. CDR3 region: CASSELDTYEQYF. The CDR3 DNA sequence: TGTGCCAGCAGTGAACTGGACACCTACGAGCAGTACTTC.

The rearrangement uses TRBV28 and TRBJ1-2; D ambiguous. The CDR3 totals 15 residues. Deletions cut 4 bases from V and 4 bases from J, with 16 bases between. The germline V gene has CDR1 MDHEN and CDR2 SYDVKM. The CDR3 region has the DNA TGTGCCAGCAGTTCGGTCCGCGGTGGAGGCTATGGCTACACCTTC. It codes for CASSSVRGGGYGYTF.

The CDR3 DNA reads TGTGCCAGCAGCTTGGGGTTAGCGGGACGGGAGACCCAGTACTTC. Translated, it gives CASSLGLAGRETQYF. The chain couples TRBV5-4 to TRBJ2-5, with TRBD2 matching 8 bases. Germline assignment: CDR1 SGHNT and CDR2 YYREEE (reference sequence). The V and J ends lost 0 bases and 5 bases, in that order; junction bases with no gene match: 6. The CDR3 length is 15 residues.

In its sample, this clone is medium-sized. The same CDR3 is also encoded by other DNA sequences in this sample. This chain connects TRBV4-3 to TRBJ2-7; 10 positions agree with TRBD1. J lost 5 bases, V lost 3 bases, and 1 base had no gene match. CDR1 and CDR2 (germline): LGHNA, YSLEER. The CDR3 has 13 amino acids. The CDR3 spells CASSHGTGDEQYF. The DNA for the CDR3 is TGCGCCAGCAGCCATGGGACAGGGGACGAGCAGTACTTC.

This chain links TRBV3-1 (or the pseudogene TRBV3-2) with TRBJ2-3, with 11 bases fitting TRBD2. Germline CDR1 and CDR2: LGHDT and YNNKEL (reference sequence). With V trimmed by 0 bases and J by 4 bases, 3 bases remained unmatched. This CDR3 is built from 16 residues. CDR3 nucleotide sequence: TGTGCCAGCAGCCAAGAACTAGCGGGAGTGGCAGATACGCAGTATTTT. Protein product: CASSQELAGVADTQYF.

The genes are TRBV3-1 (or the pseudogene TRBV3-2) and TRBJ1-1, with 7 nucleotides matching TRBD1. V shed 1 base and J 5 bases; nucleotides not matched to a gene: 7. Per germline, CDR1 LGHDT and CDR2 YNNKEL (reference sequence). The CDR3 sequence is 15 residues long. The CDR3 region is CASSQGPTGFTEAFF. The CDR3, as DNA: TGTGCCAGCAGCCAAGGCCCGACAGGGTTTACTGAAGCTTTCTTT.

V gene TRBV28 combines with J gene TRBJ1-2; maybe TRBD1 (5 bases). Germline assignment: CDR1 MDHEN and CDR2 SYDVKM. The V end was cut by 3 bases, the J end by 8 bases, with 10 bases between. The length of the CDR3 is 12 residues. CDR3 protein: CASSLGGEGYTF. Written as DNA, the CDR3 is TGTGCCAGCAGTTTGGGAGGGGAGGGCTACACCTTC.

This chain joins TRBV15 and TRBJ2-7; D might be TRBD1 (5 bases). The ends were cut back, 0 bases at V and 7 bases at J, with 10 bases in the middle. Germline V CDR1 and CDR2: LNHNV, YYDKDF (reference sequence). The CDR3 loop spans 13 amino acids. This CDR3 is CATSRDQGWEQYF. Written as DNA, the CDR3 is TGTGCCACCAGCAGAGATCAGGGCTGGGAGCAGTACTTC.

The J gene is TRBJ2-7, the V gene TRBV21-1; the DNA was not compared with TRBD2, the D call given in the table. TRBV21-1 is labeled a pseudogene. The CDR3 contains 16 residues. CDR3 coding DNA: TGTGCCAGCAGCAAAAAAGGACTAGCGGGAGGGTACGAGCAGTACTTC. Protein: CASSKKGLAGGYEQYF.

This chain links TRBV9 with TRBJ1-6; TRBD1 matches 7 bases. The CDR3 sequence is 14 residues long. V was pared by 7 bases and J by 8 bases, with 9 bases of the junction left unmatched. The germline CDR1 and CDR2 sequences are SGDLS and YYNGEE. This chain's CDR3 is CASFPGQKHSPLHF. The CDR3 coding sequence is TGTGCCAGCTTCCCGGGACAGAAACATTCACCCCTCCACTTT.

The CDR3 DNA is TGTGCCAGCAGCTTGTGGGCCGCAACCTACTACGAGCAGTACTTC. This codes for CASSLWAATYYEQYF. J is TRBJ2-7 and V is TRBV5-6; D is unclear. Trimming shortened V by 1 base and J by 3 bases, and 14 bases separated the two germline ends. This CDR3 has 15 amino acids. CDR1 is SGHDT, CDR2 YYEEEE, per germline. The full variable domain, its missing parts supplied by reference TRBV5-6 and TRBJ2-7, is DAGVTQSPTHLIKTRGQQVTLRCSPKSGHDTVSWYQQALGQGPQFIFQYYEEEERQRGNFPDRFSGHQFPNYSSELNVNALLLGDSALYLCASSLWAATYYEQYFGPGTRLTVT.

The chain recombines TRBV5-1 with TRBJ1-1; 9 bases line up with TRBD1. Germline V gene data show CDR1 as SGHRS and CDR2 as YFSETQ. Losses at the gene ends were 2 bases for V and 5 bases for J; bases not matched to a gene: 4. This CDR3 comprises 14 residues. The DNA for the CDR3 is TGCGCCAGCAGCTTTGGACAGGGGAGAACTGAAGCTTTCTTT. It yields the protein CASSFGQGRTEAFF. Full variable domain (remainder filled in from reference TRBV5-1 and TRBJ1-1): KAGVTQTPRYLIKTRGQQVTLSCSPISGHRSVSWYQQTPGQGLQFLFEYFSETQRNKGNFPGRFSGRQFSNSRSEMNVSTLELGDSALYLCASSFGQGRTEAFFGQGTRLTVV.

This CDR3 reads CASTSTSSPGGNEQFF. CDR3 DNA: TGTGCCAGCACATCGACTAGCTCCCCAGGAGGTAATGAGCAGTTCTTC. The chain carries TRBV28 and TRBJ2-1; 7 bases map to TRBD2. Germline-derived CDR1 and CDR2 are MDHEN and SYDVKM. There are 16 residues in the CDR3. V dropped 7 bases and J dropped 7; count of bases not matched to a gene: 16.

J is TRBJ1-5 and V is TRBV6-5; D is possibly TRBD1 (6 bases). The length of the CDR3 is 14 residues. Germline lookup yields CDR1 MNHEY and CDR2 SVGAGI. V lost 5 bases, J lost 5 bases, and 13 bases lay in between. CDR3 sequence reads: CASSLRDTDQPQHF. The CDR3, as DNA: TGTGCCAGCAGTCTCCGGGACACAGATCAGCCCCAGCATTTT.

The chain employs TRBV27 and TRBJ2-5; D is uncertain. This CDR3 region has 14 residues. Looked up from germline, CDR1 is MNHEY and CDR2 is SMNVEV (reference sequence). V was clipped by 2 bases and J by 3 bases, with 10 bases between them. The DNA for the CDR3 is TGTGCCAGCAGTTTAACAGAGAATGAAGAGACCCAGTACTTC. Translating gives CASSLTENEETQYF.

CDR3 region: CAWRVGGGGEAFF. The CDR3 coding sequence is TGTGCCTGGAGGGTCGGGGGGGGTGGTGAAGCTTTCTTT. The V and J genes are TRBV30 and TRBJ1-1, with D tentatively TRBD1 (5 bases). The CDR3 totals 13 residues. The V gene lost 3 bases and the J gene lost 7 bases, with 15 bases spanning the gap. From germline, CDR1 is GTSNPN and CDR2 SVGIG (reference sequence).

The V call is TRBV11-2, the J call TRBJ2-7, with 8 bases that match TRBD2. The V and J ends lost 1 base and 1 base, in that order; junction bases with no gene match: 3. This CDR3 has 15 amino acids. Germline assignment: CDR1 SGHAT and CDR2 FQNNGV. The CDR3 protein is CASSLATSASYEQYF. CDR3 nucleotides: TGTGCCAGCAGCTTAGCGACTAGCGCATCCTACGAGCAGTACTTC.

The genes are TRBV29-1 and TRBJ2-3; D not resolved. Germline V gives CDR1 SQVTM, CDR2 ANQGSEA. The V gene lost 7 bases and the J gene lost 5 bases, with 7 bases spanning the gap. The length of the CDR3 is 10 residues. The CDR3 sequence: CSAGVDTQYF. The CDR3 coding sequence is TGCAGCGCTGGAGTAGATACGCAGTATTTT.